This T cell receptor (beta chain) was recorded in a study of T cells after yellow fever vaccination (dated by TCRdb to between 2017 and 2020). Background for the entire study: The SMART-Seq v4 Ultra Low Input RNA kit was used to prepare libraries from fractions with low cell numbers. To follow T-cell clones before and after both primary and booster YFV17D yellow fever vaccination, bulk TCR alpha and beta repertoires underwent longitudinal sequencing. Blood was collected at multiple timepoints before and after primary and secondary immunization, and bulk PBMC replicates and cell subsets were isolated. Two healthy male donors, one aged 18 to 29 and one aged 30 to 40 years, made up the cohort. The full study reports these points: Because the study included only a couple of donors, the extent to which the findings can be generalized is limited. A small fraction of clonotypes appeared in both the CD4 and CD8 compartments, likely as a result of convergent recombination. Most clones expanded after primary vaccination were re-detected after the booster (around 96% of CD4 and around 88% of CD8), suggesting broad memory maintenance. Computational filtering was needed because FACS-sorted repertoires could contain abundant contaminating clonotypes from the bulk population. Compared with the primary T-cell response, the secondary T-cell response was weaker but faster, peaking on day 5 rather than day 15.

TCR cDNA was synthesized by 5'RACE template switching, which introduced a universal primer site and unique molecular identifiers. Priming of cDNA synthesis was performed from both the TCR alpha and TCR beta constant segments. Libraries were amplified in two PCR steps, with sample barcodes and sequencing adapters added in the second step. Sequencing of libraries was done on Illumina HiSeq 2500 (2x100 bp) or NovaSeq (2x150 bp). The study's processing was this. MIGEC handled demultiplexing of reads and collapsing into UMI consensus sequences, while MiXCR performed V(D)J alignment. Vaccine-responding clonotypes were defined with edgeR using replicate PBMC samples, requiring FDR below 0.01 and a log2 fold change above 5 up to day 15. Each bulk clonotype was labeled CD4 or CD8 based on which sequenced repertoire, CD4 or CD8, contained the clonotype at higher abundance. TCRdb reran the public reads through fastp at Q25 and MiXCR, keeping productive beta chains. When rows share a CDR3 protein, they turn into one entry using the most common DNA and genes. TCRdb, not the original authors, processed these V and J calls. The sample includes about 500,000 distinct CDR3 sequences, with roughly a sixth observed a single time. 15% to 20% of the sample is in the top ten clones.

The treatment or condition label, read with the paper, signifies: live attenuated yellow fever vaccine strain. At each blood-draw timepoint, two biological replicates of bulk PBMCs were collected. A standard Ficoll-Paque protocol was used to isolate PBMCs from peripheral blood. RNA was extracted with TriZol from bulk PBMCs, CD4 and CD8 fractions, and dextramer-positive and dextramer-negative fractions. In the case of this clonotype: Its antigen remains undetermined. No base quality values were provided; no much bigger clone lies one nucleotide off.

The source of this sequence is a young man who received the YFV17D yellow fever vaccine. The source material was PBMCs, sampled 5 days after the first yellow fever vaccination.

The nucleotide sequence is TGCAGCGTTGAGTTTGGGGGGGCATACGAGCAGTACTTC. This translates into CSVEFGGAYEQYF. The sequence links TRBV29-1 to TRBJ2-7; the D gene is possibly TRBD2, with 7 bases matching. The cysteine opens and the phenylalanine closes a CDR3 of 13 amino acids. Of all the DNA, just the CDR3 is kept, 39 bases in frame from base 1. V is clipped by 3 bases and J by 4 bases, and the sequence between their germline boundaries is 13 bases long. The CDR1 and CDR2 encoded by the germline V gene are SQVTM and ANQGSEA.